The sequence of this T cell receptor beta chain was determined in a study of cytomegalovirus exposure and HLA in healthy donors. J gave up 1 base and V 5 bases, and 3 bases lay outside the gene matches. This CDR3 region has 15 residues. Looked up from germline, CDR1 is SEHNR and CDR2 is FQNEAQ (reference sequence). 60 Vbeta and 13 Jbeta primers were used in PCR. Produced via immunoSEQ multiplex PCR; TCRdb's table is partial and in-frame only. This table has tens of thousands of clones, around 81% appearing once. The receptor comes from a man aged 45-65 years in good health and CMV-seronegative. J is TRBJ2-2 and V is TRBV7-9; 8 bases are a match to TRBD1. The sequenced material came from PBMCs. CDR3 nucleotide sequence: TGTGCCAGCAGCCTAGGACAGGGGAACACCGGGGAGCTGTTTTTT. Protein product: CASSLGQGNTGELFF.